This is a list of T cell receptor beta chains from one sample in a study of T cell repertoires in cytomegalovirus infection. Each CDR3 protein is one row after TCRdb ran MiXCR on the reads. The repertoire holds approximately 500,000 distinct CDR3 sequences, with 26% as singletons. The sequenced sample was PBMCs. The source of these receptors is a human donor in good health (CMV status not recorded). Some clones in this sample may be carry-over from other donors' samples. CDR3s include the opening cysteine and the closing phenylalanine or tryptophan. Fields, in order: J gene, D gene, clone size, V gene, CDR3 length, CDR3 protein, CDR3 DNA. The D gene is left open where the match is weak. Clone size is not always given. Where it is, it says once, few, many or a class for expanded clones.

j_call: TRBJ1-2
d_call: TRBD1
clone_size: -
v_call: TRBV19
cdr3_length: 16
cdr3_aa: CDSSTGQGGMSYGYTF
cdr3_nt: TGTGACAGTAGTACCGGACAGGGCGGGATGAGCTATGGCTACACCTTC

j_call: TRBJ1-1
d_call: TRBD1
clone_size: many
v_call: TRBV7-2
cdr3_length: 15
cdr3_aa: CASSSHPQGSTEAFF
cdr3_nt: TGTGCCAGCAGCTCCCATCCACAGGGGTCCACTGAAGCTTTCTTT

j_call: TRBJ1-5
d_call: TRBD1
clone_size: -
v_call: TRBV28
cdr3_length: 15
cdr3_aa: CASSPGGGPSQPQHF
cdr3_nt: TGTGCCAGCAGCCCAGGGGGGGGGCCGAGCCAGCCCCAGCATTTT

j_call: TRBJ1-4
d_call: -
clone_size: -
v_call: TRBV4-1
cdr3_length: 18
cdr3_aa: CASSQVLGARGTNEKLFF
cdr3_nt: TGCGCCAGCAGCCAAGTCCTCGGAGCTAGGGGGACTAATGAAAAACTGTTTTTT

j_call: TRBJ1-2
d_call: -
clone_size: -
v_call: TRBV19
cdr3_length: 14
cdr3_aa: CASSIEGQGYGYTF
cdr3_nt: TGTGCCAGTAGTATCGAGGGCCAAGGATATGGCTACACCTTC

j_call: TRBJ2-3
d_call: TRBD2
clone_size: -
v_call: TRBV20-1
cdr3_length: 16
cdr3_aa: CSASPEEAGATDTQYF
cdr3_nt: TGCAGTGCTAGCCCTGAGGAAGCGGGAGCAACAGATACGCAGTATTTT

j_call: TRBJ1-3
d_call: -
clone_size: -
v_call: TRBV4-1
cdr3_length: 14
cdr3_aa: CASSLAGSGNTIYF
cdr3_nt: TGCGCCAGCAGCCTGGCAGGCTCTGGAAACACCATATATTTT

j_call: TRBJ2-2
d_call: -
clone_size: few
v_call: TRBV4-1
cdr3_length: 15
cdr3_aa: CASTQGGQNTGELFF
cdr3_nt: TGCGCCAGCACCCAGGGGGGACAAAACACCGGGGAGCTGTTTTTT

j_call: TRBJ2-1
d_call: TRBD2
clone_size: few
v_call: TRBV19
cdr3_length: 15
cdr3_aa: CASNWGREVGDEQFF
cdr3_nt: TGTGCCAGTAATTGGGGACGGGAGGTAGGAGATGAGCAGTTCTTC

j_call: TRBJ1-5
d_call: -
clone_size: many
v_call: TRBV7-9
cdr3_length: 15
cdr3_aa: CASSLVGSTNQPQHF
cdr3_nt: TGTGCCAGCAGCTTAGTCGGCAGTACCAATCAGCCCCAGCATTTT

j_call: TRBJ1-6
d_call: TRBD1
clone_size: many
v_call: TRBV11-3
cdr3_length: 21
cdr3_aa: CASSSKTTRSGTGLNNSPLHF
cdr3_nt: TGTGCCAGCAGTTCTAAGACAACCCGTTCCGGGACAGGGCTTAATAATTCACCCCTCCACTTT

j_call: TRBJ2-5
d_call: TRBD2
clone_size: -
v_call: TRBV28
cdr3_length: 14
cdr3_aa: CASSLPSGRETQYF
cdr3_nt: TGTGCCAGCAGTTTACCTAGCGGCCGGGAGACCCAGTACTTC

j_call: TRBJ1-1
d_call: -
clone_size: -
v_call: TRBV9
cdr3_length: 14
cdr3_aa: CASSVSATNTEAFF
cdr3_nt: TGTGCCAGCAGCGTGTCGGCGACGAACACTGAAGCTTTCTTT

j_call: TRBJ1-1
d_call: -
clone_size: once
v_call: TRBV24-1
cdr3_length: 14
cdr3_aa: CATSDPGQFFGAFF
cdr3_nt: TGTGCCACCAGTGATCCCGGACAGTTTTTTGGGGCTTTCTTT

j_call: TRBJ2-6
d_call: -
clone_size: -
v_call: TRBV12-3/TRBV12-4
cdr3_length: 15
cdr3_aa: CASTQGGAGANVLTF
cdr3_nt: TGTGCCAGCACCCAGGGGGGGGCTGGGGCCAACGTCCTGACTTTC

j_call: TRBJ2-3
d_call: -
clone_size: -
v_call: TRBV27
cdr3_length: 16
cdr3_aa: CASSLLGGPRTDTQYF
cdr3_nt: TGTGCCAGCAGTTTACTCGGCGGGCCCCGCACAGATACGCAGTATTTT

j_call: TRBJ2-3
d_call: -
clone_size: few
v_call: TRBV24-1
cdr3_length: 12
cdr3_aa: CATSDSIHTQYF
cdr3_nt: TGTGCCACCAGTGATTCGATCCATACGCAGTATTTT

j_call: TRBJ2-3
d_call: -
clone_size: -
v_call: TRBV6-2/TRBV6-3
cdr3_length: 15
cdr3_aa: CASSYASESTDTQYF
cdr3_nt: TGTGCCAGCAGTTATGCCAGCGAGAGCACAGATACGCAGTATTTT

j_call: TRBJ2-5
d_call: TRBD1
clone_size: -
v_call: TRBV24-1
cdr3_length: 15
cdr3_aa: CATSDPDREQETQYF
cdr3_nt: TGTGCCACCAGTGACCCGGACAGGGAACAAGAGACCCAGTACTTC

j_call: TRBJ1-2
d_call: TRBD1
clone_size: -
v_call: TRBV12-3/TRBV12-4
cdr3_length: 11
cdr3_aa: CASSRQGAYTF
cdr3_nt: TGTGCCAGCAGCCGACAGGGGGCGTACACCTTC

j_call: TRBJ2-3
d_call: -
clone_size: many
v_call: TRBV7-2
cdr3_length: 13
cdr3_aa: CASSPRTEDTQYF
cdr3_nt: TGTGCCAGCAGCCCCCGGACAGAGGATACGCAGTATTTT

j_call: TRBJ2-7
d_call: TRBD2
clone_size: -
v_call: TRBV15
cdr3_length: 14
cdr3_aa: CATGHSGRAREQYF
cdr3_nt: TGTGCCACCGGGCATAGCGGGAGGGCCCGCGAGCAGTACTTC

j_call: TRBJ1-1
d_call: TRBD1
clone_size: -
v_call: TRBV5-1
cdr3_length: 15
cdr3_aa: CASSLAATGETEAFF
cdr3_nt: TGCGCCAGCAGCTTGGCTGCTACAGGGGAAACTGAAGCTTTCTTT

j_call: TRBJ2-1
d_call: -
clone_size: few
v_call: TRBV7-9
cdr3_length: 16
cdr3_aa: CASSLEGGEFYNEQFF
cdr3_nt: TGTGCCAGCAGCTTAGAAGGGGGGGAGTTTTACAATGAGCAGTTCTTC

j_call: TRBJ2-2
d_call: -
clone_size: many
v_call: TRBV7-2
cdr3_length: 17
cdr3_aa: CASSNPLLGLRFEELFF
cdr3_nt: TGTGCCAGCAGTAATCCCCTGCTGGGACTCCGCTTTGAGGAGCTGTTTTTT

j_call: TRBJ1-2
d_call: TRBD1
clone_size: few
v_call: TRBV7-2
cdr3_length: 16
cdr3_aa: CASSHNPGQGAYGYTF
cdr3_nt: TGTGCCAGCAGCCACAACCCGGGACAGGGGGCCTATGGCTACACCTTC

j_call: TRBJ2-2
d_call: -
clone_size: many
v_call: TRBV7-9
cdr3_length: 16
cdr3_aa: CASSRPGPQNTGELFF
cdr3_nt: TGTGCCAGCAGCCGACCGGGACCGCAGAACACCGGGGAGCTGTTTTTT

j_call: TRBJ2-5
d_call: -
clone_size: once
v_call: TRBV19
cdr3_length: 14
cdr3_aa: CASSIGLGAETQYF
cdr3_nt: TGTGCCAGTAGTATAGGACTAGGTGCGGAGACCCAGTACTTC

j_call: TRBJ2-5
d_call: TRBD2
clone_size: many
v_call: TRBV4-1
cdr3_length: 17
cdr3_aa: CASSQDGAGGLLRTQYF
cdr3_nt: TGCGCCAGCAGCCAAGATGGGGCGGGAGGCTTGTTAAGGACCCAGTACTTC

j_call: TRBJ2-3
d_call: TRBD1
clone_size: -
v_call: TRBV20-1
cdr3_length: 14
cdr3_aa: CSARRTGGTDTQYF
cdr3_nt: TGCAGTGCTAGACGAACAGGGGGAACAGATACGCAGTATTTT

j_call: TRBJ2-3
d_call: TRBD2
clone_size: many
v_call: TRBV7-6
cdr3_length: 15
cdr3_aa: CASSSIAGGSDTQYF
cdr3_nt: TGTGCCAGCAGCTCCATAGCGGGAGGGTCAGATACGCAGTATTTT

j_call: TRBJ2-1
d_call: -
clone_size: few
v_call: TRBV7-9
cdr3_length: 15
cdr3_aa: CASSLAMPMGNEQFF
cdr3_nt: TGTGCCAGCAGCTTAGCGATGCCGATGGGGAATGAGCAGTTCTTC

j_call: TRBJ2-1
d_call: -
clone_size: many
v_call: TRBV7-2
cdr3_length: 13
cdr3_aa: CASSLNLRNEQFF
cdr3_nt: TGTGCCAGCAGCTTAAATCTGAGGAATGAGCAGTTCTTC

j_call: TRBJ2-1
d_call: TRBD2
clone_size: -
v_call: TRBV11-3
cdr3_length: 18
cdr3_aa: CASSETFRGVQFTREQFF
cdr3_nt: TGTGCCAGCAGCGAAACATTCCGGGGGGTTCAATTTACAAGGGAGCAGTTCTTC

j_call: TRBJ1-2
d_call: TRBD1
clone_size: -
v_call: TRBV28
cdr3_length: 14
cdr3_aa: CASIAPGQGGGYTF
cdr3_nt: TGTGCCAGCATAGCCCCGGGACAGGGGGGTGGCTACACCTTC

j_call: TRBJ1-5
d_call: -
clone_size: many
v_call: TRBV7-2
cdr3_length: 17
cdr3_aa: CASSLESTLSGNQPQHF
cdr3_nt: TGTGCCAGCAGCCTCGAGAGCACTCTCAGTGGCAATCAGCCCCAGCATTTT

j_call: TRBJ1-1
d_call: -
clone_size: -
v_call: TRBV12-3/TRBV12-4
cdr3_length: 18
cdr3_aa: CASSLLRGLLLGNTEAFF
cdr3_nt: TGTGCCAGCAGTTTACTGCGGGGCCTATTACTGGGGAACACTGAAGCTTTCTTT

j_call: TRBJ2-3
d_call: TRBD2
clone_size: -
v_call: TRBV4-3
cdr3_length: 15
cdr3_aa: CASSTRSGSGDTQYF
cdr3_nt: TGCGCCAGCAGCACACGTAGCGGGAGTGGCGATACGCAGTATTTT

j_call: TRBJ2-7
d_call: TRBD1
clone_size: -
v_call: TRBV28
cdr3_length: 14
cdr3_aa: CASRAGGANYEQYF
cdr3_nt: TGTGCCAGCAGGGCAGGGGGCGCGAATTACGAGCAGTACTTC

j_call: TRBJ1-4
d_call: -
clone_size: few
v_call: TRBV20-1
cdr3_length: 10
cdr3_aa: CSAEGGGLFF
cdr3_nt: TGCAGTGCTGAGGGAGGCGGACTGTTTTTT

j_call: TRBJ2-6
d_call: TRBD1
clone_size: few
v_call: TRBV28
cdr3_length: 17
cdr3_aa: CASSKDRRHSGANVLTF
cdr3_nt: TGTGCCAGCAGCAAGGACAGGAGACACTCTGGGGCCAACGTCCTGACTTTC

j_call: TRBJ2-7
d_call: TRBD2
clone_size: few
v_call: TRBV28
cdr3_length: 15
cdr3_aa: CASISGGLAGVEQYF
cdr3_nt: TGTGCCAGCATTAGCGGGGGACTAGCGGGAGTCGAGCAGTACTTC

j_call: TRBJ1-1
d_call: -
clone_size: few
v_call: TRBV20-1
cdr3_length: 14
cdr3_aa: CSARSARAGPEAFF
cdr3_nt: TGCAGTGCTAGGTCCGCGCGGGCAGGTCCTGAAGCTTTCTTT

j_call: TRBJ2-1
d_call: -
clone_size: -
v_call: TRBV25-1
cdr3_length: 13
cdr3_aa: CASSEFVDNEQFF
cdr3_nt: TGTGCCAGCAGTGAATTCGTGGACAATGAGCAGTTCTTC

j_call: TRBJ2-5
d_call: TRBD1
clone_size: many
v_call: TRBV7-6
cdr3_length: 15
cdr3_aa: CASSVAGQGGETQYF
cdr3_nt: TGTGCCAGCAGCGTCGCGGGACAGGGGGGGGAGACCCAGTACTTC

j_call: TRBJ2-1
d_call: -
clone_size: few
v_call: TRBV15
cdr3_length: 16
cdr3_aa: CATSRDPTISYNEQFF
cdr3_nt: TGTGCCACCAGCAGAGATCCCACAATTTCCTACAATGAGCAGTTCTTC

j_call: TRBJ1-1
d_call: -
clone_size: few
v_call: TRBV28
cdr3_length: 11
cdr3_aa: CATQYRAEAFF
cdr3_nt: TGTGCCACCCAATACAGGGCTGAAGCTTTCTTT